Sequencing of this T cell receptor (beta chain) was carried out in a study of cytomegalovirus exposure and HLA in healthy donors. PCR employed 60 Vbeta and 13 Jbeta primers. TCRdb keeps only in-frame clones here, not all; method: immunoSEQ multiplex PCR. Here the sample spans some 150,000 clones, 75% to 80% being singletons. Losses at the gene ends were 3 bases for V and 3 bases for J; bases not matched to a gene: 5. This CDR3 contains 15 residues. Germline V lookup: CDR1 MNHEY, CDR2 SMNVEV (reference sequence). The receptor was derived from a man aged 40-49 years in good health and CMV-seropositive. Sequenced input: PBMCs. V usage is TRBV27 and J usage is TRBJ1-5; 7 bases map to TRBD1. The CDR3 region has the DNA TGTGCCAGCAGTTTTACAGGGGCATACAATCAGCCCCAGCATTTT. Translated: CASSFTGAYNQPQHF.